Below, 28 T cell receptor beta chains from the same sample are listed, as sequenced in a study of technical replicates of blood from a handful of donors. TCRdb's table, derived via immunoSEQ multiplex PCR, lists solely in-frame clones and lacks some. The sample carries over 85,000 clones, roughly 94% recorded once. Input material: T cells isolated from PBMCs. Receptor source: a human donor in good health.

The chain uses TRBV10-2 and TRBJ1-2; D possibly corresponds to TRBD1 (5 bases). V was pared by 1 base and J by 2 bases, with 11 bases between. The CDR3 sequence is 15 residues long. CDR1 and CDR2 (germline): WSHSY, SAAADI. Written as DNA, the CDR3 is TGCGCCAGCAGTGAGTGGGGGGGAGAGAACTATGGCTACACCTTC. This codes for CASSEWGGENYGYTF.

The chain joins TRBV29-1 to TRBJ1-1; D gene unclear. The germline gives CDR1 SQVTM, CDR2 ANQGSEA. V gave up 6 bases and J gave up 8 bases, with 16 bases separating them. The CDR3 spans 12 residues. This CDR3 is CSVKAPGEEAFF. The CDR3 DNA reads TGCAGCGTCAAAGCTCCTGGGGAGGAAGCTTTCTTT. Full variable domain (outside the CDR3, taken from reference TRBV29-1 and TRBJ1-1): SAVISQKPSRDICQRGTSLTIQCQVDSQVTMMFWYRQQPGQSLTLIATANQGSEATYESGFVIDKFPISRPNLTFSTLTVSNMSPEDSSIYLCSVKAPGEEAFFGQGTRLTVV.

This chain joins TRBV9 and TRBJ1-3; D uncertain. The CDR3 loop spans 15 amino acids. Germline CDR1 is SGDLS and CDR2 is YYNGEE. The V gene lost 0 bases and the J gene lost 0 bases, with 7 bases spanning the gap. The CDR3, as DNA: TGTGCCAGCAGCGTAGATGAGGGCTCTGGAAACACCATATATTTT. Protein product: CASSVDEGSGNTIYF. Using reference TRBV9 and TRBJ1-3 for the parts outside the CDR3, the full variable domain is DSGVTQTPKHLITATGQRVTLRCSPRSGDLSVYWYQQSLDQGLQFLIQYYNGEERAKGNILERFSAQQFPDLHSELNLSSLELGDSALYFCASSVDEGSGNTIYFGEGSWLTVV.

The gene calls are TRBV10-1 and TRBJ2-3; 11 nucleotides align to TRBD2. In germline, CDR1 is WNHNN, CDR2 SYGVQD (reference sequence). V lost 5 bases, J lost 2 bases, and 9 bases stayed unmatched. This CDR3 is 17 amino acids long. The DNA for the CDR3 is TGCGCCAGCAGTACCGCGGGGACTAGCGGTTACACAGATACGCAGTATTTT. It yields the protein CASSTAGTSGYTDTQYF.

This clone has more than one count but fewer than ten. The rearrangement links TRBV7-6 to TRBJ2-5; a weak D match, TRBD1 (6 bases). Germline CDR1 SGHVS, CDR2 FNYEAQ. This CDR3 contains 17 residues. The V end was cut by 0 bases, the J end by 5 bases, with 19 bases between. CDR3 in DNA: TGTGCCAGCAGCTTAGCCAGTTTGGGGGCGCTTAAGGAGACCCAGTACTTC. It specifies CASSLASLGALKETQYF.

In this sample, this clone turned up once. The chain uses TRBV7-6 and TRBJ2-3, with 9 bases lining up with TRBD2. V was pared by 1 base and J by 5 bases, with 7 bases of the junction left unmatched. CDR3 length: 16 amino acids. The germline V gene encodes CDR1 SGHVS and CDR2 FNYEAQ. The CDR3 DNA reads as TGTGCCAGCAGCTTAGTGGCTAGCGGGGACGGAGATACGCAGTATTTT. Translated: CASSLVASGDGDTQYF.

This rearrangement joins TRBV10-1 to TRBJ2-3; D is perhaps TRBD1 (5 bases). Germline V gene data show CDR1 as WNHNN and CDR2 as SYGVQD (reference sequence). V was shortened by 3 bases and J by 2 bases, with 12 bases between the two germline ends. The CDR3 has 15 residues. The CDR3, as DNA: TGCGCCAGCAGTGAATTGGACAAAATCACAGATACGCAGTATTTT. It is translated as CASSELDKITDTQYF.

This chain links TRBV28 with TRBJ1-1; D remains ambiguous. Germline V gene lookup returns CDR1 MDHEN and CDR2 SYDVKM. V was shortened by 4 bases and J by 6 bases, with 9 bases between the two germline ends. This CDR3 contains 12 residues. CDR3 sequence (DNA): TGTGCCAGCAGTTCGAGGGCCGCTGAAGCTTTCTTT. Amino acid sequence: CASSSRAAEAFF.

This chain joins TRBV29-1 and TRBJ2-1; D may be TRBD2 (6 bases). The V end lost 7 bases, the J end lost 4 bases, and 14 bases lay between the germline ends. CDR3 length equals 13 residues. Per the germline V gene, CDR1 is SQVTM and CDR2 is ANQGSEA. CDR3 residues: CSARSGDYNEQFF. CDR3 in DNA: TGCAGCGCTCGTAGCGGAGATTACAATGAGCAGTTCTTC.

This clone appeared once. V usage is TRBV11-2 and J usage is TRBJ2-7, with 11 bases aligning to TRBD2. The ends lost 5 bases at V and 6 bases at J; junction bases unmatched: 6. Germline values: CDR1 SGHAT, CDR2 FQNNGV. The CDR3 extends over 14 amino acids. DNA for the CDR3: TGTGCCAGCAGCGGACTAGCGGGTTTCCCCGAGCAGTACTTC. This gives the protein CASSGLAGFPEQYF.

Only one count was recorded for this clone. J is TRBJ2-2 and V is TRBV5-1; tentatively, D is TRBD1 (7 bases). The V gene's germline CDR1 is SGHRS and CDR2 YFSETQ. The CDR3 consists of 16 residues. The ends were cut back, 4 bases at V and 4 bases at J, with 17 bases in the middle. CDR3 in amino acids: CASSQTGRIRTGELFF. DNA of the CDR3: TGCGCCAGCAGCCAGACAGGGAGGATTCGCACCGGGGAGCTGTTTTTT.

The V and J genes are TRBV5-4 and TRBJ2-5; 7 nucleotides match TRBD1. After removal of 1 base from V and 5 bases from J, the junction contained 8 bases not matched to a gene. The CDR3 loop spans 15 amino acids. From germline, CDR1 is SGHNT and CDR2 YYREEE (reference sequence). Here the CDR3 reads CASSLKGAGAETQYF. In DNA, the CDR3 is TGTGCCAGCAGCTTGAAGGGGGCAGGGGCGGAGACCCAGTACTTC. Supplemented by reference TRBV5-4 and TRBJ2-5, the full variable domain reads ETGVTQSPTHLIKTRGQQVTLRCSSQSGHNTVSWYQQALGQGPQFIFQYYREEENGRGNFPPRFSGLQFPNYSSELNVNALELDDSALYLCASSLKGAGAETQYFGPGTRLLVL.

CDR3 bases: TGTGCCAGCAGTGAACGGCGCGGAACCTTCTCTGGAAACACCATATATTTT. This codes for CASSERRGTFSGNTIYF. J is TRBJ1-3 and V is TRBV2, with unresolved D. The ends were cut back, 2 bases at V and 0 bases at J, with 14 bases in the middle. This CDR3 contains 17 residues. CDR1 SNHLY and CDR2 FYNNEI come from the germline V gene.

The chain couples TRBV28 to TRBJ1-5; 7 bases are a match to TRBD1. V dropped 5 bases and J dropped 0; count of bases not matched to a gene: 1. Germline CDR1 reads MDHEN; CDR2 reads SYDVKM. The CDR3 has 14 residues. Written as DNA, the CDR3 is TGTGCCAGCAGTACAGGGGATAGCAATCAGCCCCAGCATTTT. This encodes CASSTGDSNQPQHF.

The CDR3 loop reads CASSLGQGSLGYEQYF. DNA of the CDR3: TGTGCCAGCAGCTTAGGTCAGGGTAGTTTGGGCTACGAGCAGTACTTC. V gene TRBV7-9 combines with J gene TRBJ2-7; D possibly corresponds to TRBD1 (5 bases). CDR3 length: 16 amino acids. V was cut by 1 base and J by 3 bases, with 16 bases left in between. Germline loops: CDR1 SEHNR, CDR2 FQNEAQ (reference sequence). Together with reference TRBV7-9 and TRBJ2-7, the CDR3 gives the full variable domain: DTGVSQNPRHKITKRGQNVTFRCDPISEHNRLYWYRQTLGQGPEFLTYFQNEAQLEKSRLLSDRFSAERPKGSFSTLEIQRTEQGDSAMYLCASSLGQGSLGYEQYFGPGTRLTVT.

The chain couples TRBV6-5 to TRBJ1-5; 7 bases map to TRBD1. The CDR3 spans 13 residues. Germline V gene sequence: CDR1 MNHEY, CDR2 SVGAGI. The V segment lost 10 bases and the J segment 6 bases; nucleotides outside the gene matches: 9. The CDR3 sequence is CATSFNRGQPQHF. The CDR3 DNA sequence: TGTGCCACTTCTTTCAACAGGGGTCAGCCCCAGCATTTT.

The rearrangement links TRBV18 to TRBJ1-4; 8 positions agree with TRBD1. Germline loops: CDR1 KGHSH, CDR2 LQKENI. The CDR3 has 20 residues. The trim removed 1 base at V and 0 bases at J, leaving 13 bases unmatched. The CDR3 DNA is TGTGCCAGCTCACCACATGCCCCAGGGGGCGTTTTAGCAACTAATGAAAAACTGTTTTTT. Translation: CASSPHAPGGVLATNEKLFF.

This clone was seen once. The V and J genes are TRBV6-6 and TRBJ2-1, with TRBD1 matching 7 bases. The CDR3 runs 11 residues. Trimming cost V 4 bases and J 15 bases; bases outside gene matches: 6. The germline CDR1 and CDR2 sequences are MNHNY and SVGAGI (reference sequence). CDR3 sequence: CASSLGQALFF. CDR3 in DNA: TGTGCCAGCAGTTTAGGACAGGCTTTGTTCTTC.

The chain links TRBV19 to TRBJ1-6; 9 nucleotides align to TRBD1. There are 15 residues in the CDR3. The germline V gene has CDR1 LNHDA and CDR2 SQIVND (reference sequence). The J segment lost 8 bases and the V segment lost 4 bases, leaving 6 bases of the junction unmatched. For the CDR3, the DNA is TGTGCCAGTAGTACCCGGGACAGGGTTGATTCACCCCTCCACTTT. Protein product: CASSTRDRVDSPLHF. Using reference TRBV19 and TRBJ1-6 for the parts outside the CDR3, the full variable domain is DGGITQSPKYLFRKEGQNVTLSCEQNLNHDAMYWYRQDPGQGLRLIYYSQIVNDFQKGDIAEGYSVSREKKESFPLTVTSAQKNPTAFYLCASSTRDRVDSPLHFGNGTRLTVT.

The chain recombines TRBV28 with TRBJ1-4; D gene uncertain. The CDR3 runs 14 residues. Trimming stripped 6 bases from V and 5 bases from J, with 13 bases between. Germline CDR1 is MDHEN and CDR2 is SYDVKM. The CDR3 sequence is CASSPPPGNEKLFF. As DNA, the CDR3 is TGTGCCAGCAGCCCCCCACCAGGAAATGAAAAACTGTTTTTT.

V usage is TRBV10-2 and J usage is TRBJ2-7, with D possibly being TRBD1 (7 bases). The ends were cut back, 0 bases at V and 1 base at J, with 16 bases in the middle. CDR1 is WSHSY, CDR2 SAAADI, per germline. The CDR3 is 17 amino acids. CDR3 amino acids: CASSESRGEAISYEQYF. The CDR3 nucleotides read TGCGCCAGCAGTGAGTCCAGGGGGGAGGCCATATCCTACGAGCAGTACTTC.

The chain joins TRBV6-6 to TRBJ1-2; D is uncertain. The CDR3 is made up of 12 amino acids. Germline values: CDR1 MNHNY, CDR2 SVGAGI (reference sequence). V was shortened by 7 bases and J by 8 bases, with 14 bases between the two germline ends. CDR3 coding DNA: TGTGCCAGCACCGGGTACTCGAACGGCTACACCTTC. This encodes CASTGYSNGYTF.

The rearrangement uses TRBV12-5 and TRBJ2-5; 7 nucleotides match TRBD1. This CDR3 is built from 14 residues. Per the germline V gene, CDR1 is LGHNT and CDR2 is FRNRAP. Unmatched junction bases numbered 7, after V lost 6 bases and J lost 3 bases. The chain's CDR3 is CASGDGTAEETQYF. The CDR3 DNA sequence: TGTGCTAGTGGGGATGGGACAGCTGAAGAGACCCAGTACTTC.

This clone showed up just a few times. The chain is built from TRBV29-1 and TRBJ2-7; maybe TRBD1 (5 bases). The CDR3 covers 11 residues. V was shortened by 5 bases and J by 5 bases, with 10 bases between the two germline ends. CDR1 is SQVTM, CDR2 ANQGSEA, per germline. CDR3 amino acids: CSVRTSDEQYF. The CDR3 DNA follows: TGCAGCGTTCGGACAAGCGACGAGCAGTACTTC.

The gene calls are TRBV2 and TRBJ1-6; 7 nucleotides line up with TRBD1. V gave up 3 bases and J gave up 2 bases; unmatched junction bases: 10. Germline assignment: CDR1 SNHLY and CDR2 FYNNEI. There are 18 residues in the CDR3. The CDR3 reads CASSDSTLRGTYNSPLHF. Written as DNA, the CDR3 is TGTGCCAGCAGTGATTCCACTCTCAGGGGGACCTATAATTCACCCCTCCACTTT.

This rearrangement joins TRBV7-9 to TRBJ2-7; D unclear. V lost 4 bases, J lost 0 bases, and 10 bases lay in between. The germline V gene has CDR1 SEHNR and CDR2 FQNEAQ (reference sequence). CDR3 length equals 14 residues. The CDR3 spells CASSSNPSSYEQYF. The CDR3 DNA reads TGTGCCAGCAGCTCAAACCCGAGCTCCTACGAGCAGTACTTC.

The rearrangement joins TRBV11-2 to TRBJ1-5; 8 nucleotides align to TRBD1. The germline gives CDR1 SGHAT, CDR2 FQNNGV. The CDR3 totals 14 residues. J was trimmed by 6 bases and V by 3 bases; bases with no gene match: 4. The CDR3 DNA reads TGTGCCAGCAGCTTTGGACAGGGAGGTCAGCCCCAGCATTTT. It specifies CASSFGQGGQPQHF.

The chain recombines TRBV4-2 with TRBJ2-5, with D unclear. Germline lookup yields CDR1 LGHNA and CDR2 YNFKEQ. The CDR3 is 14 amino acids. V lost 1 base and J lost 5, with 11 bases in between. CDR3 DNA sequence: TGTGCCAGCAGCCAAGTAACGACCGGGGAGACCCAGTACTTC. Translating it yields CASSQVTTGETQYF.